The sequence of this T cell receptor (beta chain) was determined in a study of cytomegalovirus exposure and HLA in healthy donors (dated by TCRdb to about 2017). Describing the broader study: An earlier analysis of 587 of the donors reported about 300 Gb of sequence data and around 110 million unique TCR beta sequences obtained from 180 million or so T cells. Alongside the repertoire data, information on donor age, sex, ethnicity and CMV serostatus was compiled. Typing coverage differed by locus: A, B, C, DRB1 and DQB1 were typed in about 629-640 donors, DQA1 in about 510, DPA1 in 600 to 610, and DPB1 in approximately 450. An early release that covered approximately 600 HLA-typed donors contained about 300 gigabases of sequencing data and 85 million to 100 million unique TCR sequences. Roughly five DR-DQ haplotypes were treated as single units for association and clustering because of strong linkage in the cohort. In a later genetic analysis, genome-wide SNP genotypes for about 65% of the roughly 700 donors were used, and that subset was treated as a discovery cohort. Class I and class II HLA loci were covered by the typing at four-digit resolution. In an earlier analysis of 500 to 650 of the donors, high-throughput TCR beta sequencing was used to judge whether each TCR beta V gene segment behaved as functional or pseudogenic. The study aimed to test whether cataloging public T cell receptors could reveal signatures of past pathogen exposure. To predict cytomegalovirus infection status, the study brought together high-throughput TCR immunosequencing, statistical association of individual TCRs with disease status, and machine learning. All discovery cohort repertoires had been generated on a single sequencing platform. A later analysis re-analyzed previously published TCR beta repertoires from roughly 690 donors and added high-resolution HLA genotyping to study TCR occurrence patterns. The study used immunosequencing to profile the T cell repertoires of approximately 650 subjects and linked those repertoires to cytomegalovirus serostatus. Along with the approximately 670-subject first cohort, a separate validation cohort of over a hundred different subjects was used. Among 398 genotyped donors of the cohort, an average of around 250,000 unique TCR beta nucleotide sequences was sequenced per donor, of which 15% to 20% were non-productive. Of the roughly 420 genotyped donors, 80% to 90% were placed in the genetic ancestry cluster associated with self-reported Caucasian donors. Rather than drawing on any new phenotypic data, the later analysis identified candidate immune exposures from TCR beta sequences and the way those sequences occurred across donors. Here is what the overall study found, with its caveats: According to a later analysis, most CMV-associated TCR beta chains appeared to be HLA-restricted, and the HLA associations seemed to be driven largely by CMV exposure. In a later analysis, several top co-occurrence clusters were reported to appear linked to parvovirus B19, influenza, CMV and Epstein-Barr virus. In the study, about 150 TCR beta chains were listed as associated with cytomegalovirus. Assigning TCR associations to individual alleles was difficult when HLA alleles, especially DR and DQ, strongly co-occurred. The earlier analysis of a few hundred of the donors excluded roughly 17 rarely observed V segments, including chromosome 9 orphons, because counts were too low. Some IMGT-functional V segments, including TRBV6-2 and TRBV6-3, could not be distinguished by the 87-base-pair reads and were therefore excluded. Sequencing depth was assumed to be roughly uniform across donors in the presence/absence analyses, though that assumption may not hold. HLA typing was unavailable for some donors at each locus, so association tests used only the typed subset. Across donors, most TCR sequences were observed very rarely, whereas some public TCRs were present in many individuals. In a later analysis, HLA-associated TCR beta chains showed more clonal expansion and lower generation probabilities than non-associated chains that were equally common. A further reported finding was that TCR beta sequences accurately predicted the HLA-A and HLA-B alleles for most subjects in the first cohort. The cohort was sequenced for TCR beta chains only, and without alpha or paired-chain data the features that could be detected were limited. In a later analysis, 16,951 TCR beta sequences were associated with specific HLA alleles at a false discovery rate of 0.05. In an earlier analysis of roughly 560 of the donors, most TCR beta V segments were observed in productive rearrangements about 87% or about 30% of the time, broadly matching IMGT annotations. In a later genetic analysis, a missense DCLRE1C variant was associated with V-gene and J-gene trimming of TCR beta chains, and the association was replicated in an independent cohort. Linkage disequilibrium might explain the correlated functional status among segregating V segments, but an unknown experimental factor could not be ruled out. In a later analysis, the rate of TCR association differed among HLA loci, with DRB1 alleles having the most associated TCRs and HLA-C alleles having the fewest. A later genetic analysis reported fewer N-insertions in productive TCRs among donors in an Asian-associated ancestry cluster than the 666-donor mean. The classifier was reported to diagnose cytomegalovirus status with high specificity and sensitivity in both the original and validation cohorts. The only immune exposure information available for the cohort was CMV serostatus. In vitro tests confirmed that a few of the cytomegalovirus-associated TCR beta chains recognize cytomegalovirus antigens. According to the authors, the approach could potentially be generalized to other disease states and immunological phenotypes. The sequencing pipeline was judged likely to have produced a cluster of highly shared sequence variants as a technical artifact.

CDR1 and CDR2 were assigned from the germline V gene as SGDLS and YYNGEE. From V the trimming removes 0 bases and from J it removes 9 bases, while the gene matches leave 9 bases of the junction unaccounted for. The CDR3, from cysteine to phenylalanine, totals 16 residues. Only the CDR3 portion is preserved as DNA: 48 bases, with reading frame beginning at the first base. This clone was counted only a few times. Its recognized antigen is unknown. It has no much larger one-base neighbor in the sample; base qualities were not kept. Library preparation was by the immunoSEQ multiplex PCR assay. A mixture of 60 forward primers for TCR Vbeta segments and 13 reverse primers for TCR Jbeta segments was used in the multiplex PCR. Amplification of the CDR3 region of rearranged TCR beta genes was performed with a multiplex PCR assay on genomic DNA. The amplified TCR beta libraries were sequenced on the Illumina HiSeq System as 87-base-pair reads. The source study handled its data this way. A later analysis tallied about 77 million unique TCR beta chains across the approximately 670 repertoires, and about 10 million of those chains were shared by two or more donors. Raw reads were error-corrected and collapsed into unique sequences with a nearest-neighbor algorithm that merged closely related sequences to remove PCR and sequencing errors. V, D and J gene segments were assigned by aligning CDR3 sequences to IMGT reference sequences. For a sequence to be retained, a match of at least six nucleotides to both a V gene segment and a J gene segment was required. Rearrangements were called productive when the CDR3 lacked stop codons and stayed in frame with V and J; all others were non-productive. CDR3 was defined by IMGT convention, running from the second conserved V-encoded cysteine to the conserved J-encoded phenylalanine. The earlier analysis of roughly 590 of the donors excluded sequences that lacked an unambiguous match to a single V gene segment. An earlier analysis of around 600 of the donors classified V segments as functional when productive rearrangements were above 56.7% and as segregating when the standard deviation between donors was above 5%. A statistical classification framework was built to diagnose cytomegalovirus status from the catalog of TCR beta chain sequences. V and J gene assignment, in a later analysis, came from comparing TCR nucleotide sequences with IMGT/GENE-DB human TR gene sequences. In a later analysis, CDR3 sequences and most-parsimonious VDJ recombination scenarios were assigned using the TCRdist pipeline. In a later analysis, each TCR beta chain was defined by its CDR3 amino acid sequence together with its V-gene family, and reads lacking a unique V-gene family were excluded. As a way to deal with suspected cross-contamination and a sequencing artifact, a later analysis dropped hundreds of nucleotide sequences that were highly shared and had low generation probability. In a later analysis, a clonal expansion index for each public chain was calculated from normalized within-repertoire ranks of inferred template counts. In a later analysis, generation probabilities were computed using a VDJ recombination model fitted to out-of-frame rearrangements, and the results were checked against IGoR. In a later analysis, hypergeometric tests were used to score TCR-TCR, TCR-HLA and TCR-CMV co-occurrence, with a repertoire-size bias correction applied to TCR pairs. False discovery rates were estimated in a later analysis by permuting HLA or CMV assignments 20 times. In a later analysis, co-occurring TCRs were grouped using DBSCAN, with TCRdist sequence similarity added in when clustering inside HLA-allele-positive subsets. Co-occurrence clustering excluded repertoires with fewer than 30,000 or more than 120,000 public chains, plus five with anomalous nucleotide sharing. Entries here come from immuneACCESS through TCRdb and include only in-frame sequences with V and J called. Some clones fail to appear in such tables; in the studies checked, an unresolved V gene covers under half of the shortfall, and the cause of the remainder is unknown. The V and J calls and the clone size are those of that table, but D and trimming were determined from the DNA. The sample table lists over 150,000 clones, approximately 75% of them with a count of one. The ten largest account for under 2.5% of the sample.

The cohort comprised some 680 healthy bone marrow donors. At the time of sampling, all cohort members were nominally healthy, though unrecorded immune exposures were likely present. The donor tested CMV seropositive and was one of the 289 seropositive cohort members. Every donor gave a peripheral blood sample, and the peripheral blood mononuclear cells from that sample were used for TCR beta sequencing. Genomic DNA extraction from the blood cell samples was performed with the Qiagen DNeasy Blood Extraction Kit. The specimen was PBMCs. The sequence is built from TRBV9 and TRBJ2-3, and 11 bases in between align with TRBD2. This receptor was obtained from a man aged 50 to 60 in good health and CMV-seropositive. The sequenced DNA is TGTGCCAGCAGCGTAGAGGGAGCTAGCGGGGGGCGAACGCAGTATTTT. Its product reads: CASSVEGASGGRTQYF.